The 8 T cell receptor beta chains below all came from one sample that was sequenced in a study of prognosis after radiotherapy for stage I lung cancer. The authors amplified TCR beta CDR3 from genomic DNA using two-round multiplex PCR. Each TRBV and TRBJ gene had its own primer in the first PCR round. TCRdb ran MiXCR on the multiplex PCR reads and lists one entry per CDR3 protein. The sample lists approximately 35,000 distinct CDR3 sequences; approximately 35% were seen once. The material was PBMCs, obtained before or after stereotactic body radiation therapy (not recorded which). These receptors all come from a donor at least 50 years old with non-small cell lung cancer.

The CDR3 DNA reads as TGTGCCAGCAGCCGATCGACGTTAGGGTTGGGGAATGAGCAGTTCTTC. It is translated as CASSRSTLGLGNEQFF. This chain uses TRBV12-3 or TRBV12-4 with TRBJ2-1; D ambiguous. V lost 6 bases and J lost 7, with 22 bases in between. The CDR3 has 16 amino acids.

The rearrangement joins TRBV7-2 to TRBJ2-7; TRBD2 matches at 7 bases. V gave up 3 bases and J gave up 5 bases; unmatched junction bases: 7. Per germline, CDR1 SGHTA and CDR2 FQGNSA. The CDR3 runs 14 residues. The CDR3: CASSFTRLADEQYF. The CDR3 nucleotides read TGTGCCAGCAGCTTCACGCGGCTAGCGGACGAGCAGTACTTC.

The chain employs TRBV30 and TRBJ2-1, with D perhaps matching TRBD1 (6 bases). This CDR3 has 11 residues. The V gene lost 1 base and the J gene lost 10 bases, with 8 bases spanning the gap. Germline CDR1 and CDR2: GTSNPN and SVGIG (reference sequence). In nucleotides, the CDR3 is TGTGCCTGGAGTGCGGGACAAGAGCAGTTCTTC. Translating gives CAWSAGQEQFF.

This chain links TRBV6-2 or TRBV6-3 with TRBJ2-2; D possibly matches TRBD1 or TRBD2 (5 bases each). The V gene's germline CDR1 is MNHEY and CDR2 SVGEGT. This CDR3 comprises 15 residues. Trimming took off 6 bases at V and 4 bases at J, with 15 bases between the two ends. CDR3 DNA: TGTGCCAGCAGGTGGGGGAGTGCGGTCACCGGGGAGCTGTTTTTT. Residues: CASRWGSAVTGELFF.

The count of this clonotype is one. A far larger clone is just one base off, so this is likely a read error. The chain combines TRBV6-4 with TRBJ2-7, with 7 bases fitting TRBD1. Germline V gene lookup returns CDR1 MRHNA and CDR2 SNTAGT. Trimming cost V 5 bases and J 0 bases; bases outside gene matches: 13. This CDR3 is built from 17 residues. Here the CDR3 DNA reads TGTGCCAGCAGTAAGACGTACCGGACAGGTCACTCCTACGAGCAGTACTTC. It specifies CASSKTYRTGHSYEQYF.

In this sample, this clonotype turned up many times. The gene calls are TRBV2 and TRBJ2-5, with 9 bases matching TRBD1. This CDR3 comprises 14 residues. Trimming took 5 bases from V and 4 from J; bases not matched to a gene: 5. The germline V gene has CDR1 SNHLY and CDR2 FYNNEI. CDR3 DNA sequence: TGTGCCAGCAGTACAACAGGGGGCGGAGAGACCCAGTACTTC. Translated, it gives CASSTTGGGETQYF.

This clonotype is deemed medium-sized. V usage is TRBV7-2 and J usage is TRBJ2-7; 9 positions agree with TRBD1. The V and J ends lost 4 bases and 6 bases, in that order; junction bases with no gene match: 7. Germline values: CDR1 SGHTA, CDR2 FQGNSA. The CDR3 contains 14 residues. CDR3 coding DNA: TGTGCCAGCAGCTCGGGACAGGGATCAGGCGAGCAGTACTTC. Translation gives CASSSGQGSGEQYF.

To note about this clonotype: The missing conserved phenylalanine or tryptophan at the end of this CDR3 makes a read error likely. CDR3 loop: CASSLAASGHPKVGELFS. The CDR3 DNA sequence: TGTGCCAGCAGCTTAGCGGCCTCAGGACATCCAAAGGTTGGGGAGCTGTTTTCT. The chain carries TRBV7-8 and TRBJ2-2, with D perhaps matching TRBD1 (5 bases). The CDR3 spans 18 residues. CDR1 and CDR2 (germline): SGHVS, FQNEAQ. The V end was cut by 0 bases, the J end by 8 bases, with 22 bases between.